This T cell receptor beta chain was sequenced for a study of cytomegalovirus exposure and HLA in healthy donors. Study-wide findings and caveats: Previous analysis showed most TCR beta V segments were productive about 90% or about 30% of the time.

Use of 60 Vbeta and 13 Jbeta primers characterized the PCR. The table came from immunoSEQ multiplex PCR; TCRdb's copy has only in-frame clones and leaves some out. Counted here are 90,000 to 150,000 clones, about 8% occurring once; the ten biggest clones make up around 6%. Between the trimmed V and J ends, which lost 6 bases and 4 bases, there was a span of 6 bases. The CDR3 extends over 11 amino acids. Germline CDR1 and CDR2: MNHEY and SVGAGI. A note on this clone: What it binds is not known.

The sequence was collected from a woman between 40 and 55 years old in good health and CMV-seropositive. The chain joins TRBV6-5 to TRBJ1-2; D unresolved. Source material: PBMCs. The CDR3 here is CASSTGYGYTF. CDR3 bases: TGTGCCAGCAGCACTGGCTATGGCTACACCTTC.